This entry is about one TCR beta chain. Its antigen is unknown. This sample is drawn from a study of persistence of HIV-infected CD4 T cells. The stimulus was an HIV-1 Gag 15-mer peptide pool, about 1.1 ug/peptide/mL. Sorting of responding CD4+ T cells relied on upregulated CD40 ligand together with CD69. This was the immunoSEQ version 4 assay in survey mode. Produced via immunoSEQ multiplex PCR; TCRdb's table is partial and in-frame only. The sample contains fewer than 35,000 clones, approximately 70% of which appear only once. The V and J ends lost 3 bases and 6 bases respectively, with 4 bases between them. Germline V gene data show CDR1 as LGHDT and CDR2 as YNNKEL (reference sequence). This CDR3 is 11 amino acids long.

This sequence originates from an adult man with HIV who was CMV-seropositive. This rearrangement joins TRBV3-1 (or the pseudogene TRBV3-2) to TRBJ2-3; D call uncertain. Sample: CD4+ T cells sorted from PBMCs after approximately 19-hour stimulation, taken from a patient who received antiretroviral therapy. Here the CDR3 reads CASSQGDTQYF. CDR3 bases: TGTGCCAGCAGCCAGGGGGATACGCAGTATTTT.